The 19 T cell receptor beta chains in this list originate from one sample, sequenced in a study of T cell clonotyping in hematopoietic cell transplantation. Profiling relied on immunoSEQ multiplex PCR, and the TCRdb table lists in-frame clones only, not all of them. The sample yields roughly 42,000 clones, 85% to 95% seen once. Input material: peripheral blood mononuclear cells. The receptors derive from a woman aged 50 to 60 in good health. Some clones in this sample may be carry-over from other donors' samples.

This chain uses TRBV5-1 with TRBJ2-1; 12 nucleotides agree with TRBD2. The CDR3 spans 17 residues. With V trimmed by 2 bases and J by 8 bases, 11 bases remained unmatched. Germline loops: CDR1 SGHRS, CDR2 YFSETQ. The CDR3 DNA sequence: TGCGCCAGCAGCTTCGCTAGCGGGGGGGCTACCGGCGATGAGCAGTTCTTC. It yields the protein CASSFASGGATGDEQFF.

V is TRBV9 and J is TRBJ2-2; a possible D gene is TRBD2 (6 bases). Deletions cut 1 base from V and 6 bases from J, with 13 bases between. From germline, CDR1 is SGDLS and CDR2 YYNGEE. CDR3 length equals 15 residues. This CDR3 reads CASSVSGLPPGELFF. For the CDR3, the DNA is TGTGCCAGCAGCGTATCGGGACTCCCTCCCGGGGAGCTGTTTTTT.

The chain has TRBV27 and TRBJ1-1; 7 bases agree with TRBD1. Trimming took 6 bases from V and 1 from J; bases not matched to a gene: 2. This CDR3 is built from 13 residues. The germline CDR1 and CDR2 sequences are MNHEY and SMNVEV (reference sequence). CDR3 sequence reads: CASRRTGNTEAFF. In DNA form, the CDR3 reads TGTGCCAGCAGACGGACAGGGAACACTGAAGCTTTCTTT.

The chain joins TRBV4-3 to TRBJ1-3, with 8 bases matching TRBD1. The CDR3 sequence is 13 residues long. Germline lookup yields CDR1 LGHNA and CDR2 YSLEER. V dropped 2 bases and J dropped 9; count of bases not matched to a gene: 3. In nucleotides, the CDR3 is TGCGCCAGCAGCCAACGACAGGGGAGCACCATATATTTT. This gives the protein CASSQRQGSTIYF.

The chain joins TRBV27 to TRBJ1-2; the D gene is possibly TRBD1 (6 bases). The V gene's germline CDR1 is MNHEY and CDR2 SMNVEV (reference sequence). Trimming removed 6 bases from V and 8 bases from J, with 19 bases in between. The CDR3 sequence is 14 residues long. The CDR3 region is CASRSEGGALGYTF. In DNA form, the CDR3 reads TGTGCCAGCAGATCAGAAGGGGGGGCTCTGGGCTACACCTTC.

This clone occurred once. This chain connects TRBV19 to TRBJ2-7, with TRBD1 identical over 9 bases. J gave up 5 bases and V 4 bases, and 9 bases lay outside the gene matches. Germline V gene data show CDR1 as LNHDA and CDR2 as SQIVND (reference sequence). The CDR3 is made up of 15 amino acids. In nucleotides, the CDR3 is TGTGCCAGTAGTAAGATGGGACAGGGTGTCCACGAGCAGTACTTC. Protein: CASSKMGQGVHEQYF. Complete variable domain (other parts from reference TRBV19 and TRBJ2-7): DGGITQSPKYLFRKEGQNVTLSCEQNLNHDAMYWYRQDPGQGLRLIYYSQIVNDFQKGDIAEGYSVSREKKESFPLTVTSAQKNPTAFYLCASSKMGQGVHEQYFGPGTRLTVT.

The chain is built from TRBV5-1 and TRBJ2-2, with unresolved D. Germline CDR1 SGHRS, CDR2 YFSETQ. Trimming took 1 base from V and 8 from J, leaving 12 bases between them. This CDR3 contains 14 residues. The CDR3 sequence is CASSLLELKGELFF. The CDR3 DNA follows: TGCGCCAGCAGCTTGCTAGAGCTTAAAGGGGAGCTGTTTTTT.

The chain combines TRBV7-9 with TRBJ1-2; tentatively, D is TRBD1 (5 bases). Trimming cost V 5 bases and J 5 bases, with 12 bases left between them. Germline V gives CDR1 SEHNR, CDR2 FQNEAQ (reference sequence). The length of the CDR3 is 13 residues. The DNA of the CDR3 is TGTGCCAGCAGCCCTGACAGAGGATATGGCTACACCTTC. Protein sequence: CASSPDRGYGYTF.

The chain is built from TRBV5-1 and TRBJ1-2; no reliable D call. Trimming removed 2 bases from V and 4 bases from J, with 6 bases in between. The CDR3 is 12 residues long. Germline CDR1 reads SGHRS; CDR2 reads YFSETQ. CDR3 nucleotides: TGCGCCAGCAGCTTCCTAGGCTATGGCTACACCTTC. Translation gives CASSFLGYGYTF. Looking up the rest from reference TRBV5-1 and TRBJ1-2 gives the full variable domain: KAGVTQTPRYLIKTRGQQVTLSCSPISGHRSVSWYQQTPGQGLQFLFEYFSETQRNKGNFPGRFSGRQFSNSRSEMNVSTLELGDSALYLCASSFLGYGYTFGSGTRLTVV.

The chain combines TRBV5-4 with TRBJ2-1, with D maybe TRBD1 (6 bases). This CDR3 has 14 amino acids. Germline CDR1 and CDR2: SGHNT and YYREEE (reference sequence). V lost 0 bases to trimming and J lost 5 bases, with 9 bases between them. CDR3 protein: CASSLGGRDNEQFF. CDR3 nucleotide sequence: TGTGCCAGCAGCTTGGGGGGGCGGGACAATGAGCAGTTCTTC.

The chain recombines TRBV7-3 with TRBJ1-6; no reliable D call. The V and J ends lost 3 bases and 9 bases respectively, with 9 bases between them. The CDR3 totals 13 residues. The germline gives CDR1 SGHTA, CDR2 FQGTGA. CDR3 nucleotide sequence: TGTGCCAGCAGCTTGTCGGGAAGTTCACCCCTCCACTTT. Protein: CASSLSGSSPLHF.

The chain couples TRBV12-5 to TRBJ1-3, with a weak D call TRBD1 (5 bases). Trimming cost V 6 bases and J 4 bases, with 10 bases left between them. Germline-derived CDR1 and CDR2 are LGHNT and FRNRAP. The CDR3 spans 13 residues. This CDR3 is CASGWDGGNTIYF. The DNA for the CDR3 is TGTGCTAGTGGATGGGACGGCGGAAACACCATATATTTT.

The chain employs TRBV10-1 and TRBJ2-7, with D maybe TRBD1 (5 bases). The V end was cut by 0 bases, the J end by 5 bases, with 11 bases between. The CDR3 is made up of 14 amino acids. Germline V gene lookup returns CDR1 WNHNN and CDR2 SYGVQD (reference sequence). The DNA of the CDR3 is TGCGCCAGCAGTGAGTCGGGGCACTGGAACGAGCAGTACTTC. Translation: CASSESGHWNEQYF.

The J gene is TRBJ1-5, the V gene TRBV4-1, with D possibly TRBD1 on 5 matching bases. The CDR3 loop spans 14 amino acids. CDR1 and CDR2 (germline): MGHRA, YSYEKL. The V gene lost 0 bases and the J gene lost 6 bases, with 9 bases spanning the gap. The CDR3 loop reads CASSQERGRQPQHF. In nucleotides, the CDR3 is TGCGCCAGCAGCCAAGAAAGGGGACGTCAGCCCCAGCATTTT.

The CDR3 DNA reads as TGTGCCATCCCCTGGGACAGCACCTACGAGCAGTACTTC. Translation gives CAIPWDSTYEQYF. This chain links TRBV19 with TRBJ2-7; 7 bases map to TRBD1. The V gene's germline CDR1 is LNHDA and CDR2 SQIVND (reference sequence). CDR3 length: 13 amino acids. After removal of 10 bases from V and 2 bases from J, the junction contained 8 bases not matched to a gene.

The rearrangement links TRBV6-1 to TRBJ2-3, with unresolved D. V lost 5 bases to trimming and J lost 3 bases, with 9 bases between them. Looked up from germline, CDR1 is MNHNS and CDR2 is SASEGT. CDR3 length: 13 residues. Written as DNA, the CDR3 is TGTGCCAGCAGTAAAACCAGGACAGATACGCAGTATTTT. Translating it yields CASSKTRTDTQYF.

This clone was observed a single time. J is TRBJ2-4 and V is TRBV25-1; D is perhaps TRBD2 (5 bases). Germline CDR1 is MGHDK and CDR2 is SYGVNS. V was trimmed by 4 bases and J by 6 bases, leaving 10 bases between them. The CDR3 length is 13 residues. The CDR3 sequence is CASSAPGINIQYF. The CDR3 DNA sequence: TGTGCCAGCAGTGCTCCCGGGATAAACATTCAGTACTTC.

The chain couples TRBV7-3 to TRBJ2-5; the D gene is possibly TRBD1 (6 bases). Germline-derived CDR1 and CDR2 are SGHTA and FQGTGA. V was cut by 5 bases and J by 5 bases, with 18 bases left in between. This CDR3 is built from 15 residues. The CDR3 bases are TGTGCCAGCAGCCCTGGCAGGGGTGCAGGGGAGACCCAGTACTTC. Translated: CASSPGRGAGETQYF. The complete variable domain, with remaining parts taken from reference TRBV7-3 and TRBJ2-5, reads GAGVSQTPSNKVTEKGKYVELRCDPISGHTALYWYRQSLGQGPEFLIYFQGTGAADDSGLPNDRFFAVRPEGSVSTLKIQRTERGDSAVYLCASSPGRGAGETQYFGPGTRLLVL.

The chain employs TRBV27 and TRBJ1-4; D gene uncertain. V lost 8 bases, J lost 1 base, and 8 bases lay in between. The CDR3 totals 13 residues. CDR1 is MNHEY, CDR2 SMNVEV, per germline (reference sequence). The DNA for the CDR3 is TGTGCCAGCCGACAAATAACTAATGAAAAACTGTTTTTT. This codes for CASRQITNEKLFF.